This T cell receptor beta chain was captured by sequencing in a study of beta chain features in type 1 diabetes. Study-level results: A moderate, significant TCRB CDR3 shortening appeared in type 1 diabetes across four CD4+ subsets. PCR might show a preference for shorter templates, equally across patients and controls.

This CDR3 comprises 11 residues. The V gene's germline CDR1 is LNHDA and CDR2 SQIVND (reference sequence). V was cut by 3 bases and J by 9 bases, with 6 bases left in between. This clone was picked up a small number of times. Its cognate antigen is unknown. Sequenced material consisted of expressed TCRB transcripts (all of the isolated RNA was reverse transcribed). Average reads for naive, central memory and regulatory T cell samples were some 3.9 million. Profiled with immunoSEQ multiplex PCR; TCRdb holds only in-frame clones, not every one. The data hold around 710,000 clones, with around 11% observed a single time.

The TCR originated in a man younger than 40 with type 1 diabetes. V and J are TRBV19 and TRBJ2-1; tentatively, D is TRBD1 (5 bases). Sequenced input: naive CD4+ T cells from blood. The CDR3 sequence: CASSIRAEQFF. As DNA, the CDR3 is TGTGCCAGTAGTATCAGGGCTGAGCAGTTCTTC.